The rows below give T cell receptor beta chains drawn from one sample of a study of CD8 T cells in Susac syndrome. TCRdb called the immunoSEQ multiplex PCR reads again in MiXCR, with one record for every CDR3 protein. The table shows 160,000 or so distinct CDR3 sequences, with around 95% occurring only once. Sample: CD8+ T cells from PBMCs. The receptor source for this set is a human donor with multiple sclerosis. Each CDR3 is given with its conserved first and last residue. D genes are given only for firm matches. Rows may omit the clone size; those that give it use once, few, many or a size class.

J gene,clone size,CDR3 length,V gene,D gene,CDR3 DNA,CDR3 protein
TRBJ1-1,.,13,TRBV9,.,TGTGCCAGCAGCGCCCCCTCGGACACTGAAGCTTTCTTT,CASSAPSDTEAFF
TRBJ2-5,.,14,TRBV13,TRBD1,TGTGCCAGCAGCCTACGACAGGGTCGAGAGACCCAGTACTTC,CASSLRQGRETQYF
TRBJ2-2,few,13,TRBV29-1,TRBD1,TGCAGCGCTGCAGGGGGTCGGACCGGGGAGCTGTTTTTT,CSAAGGRTGELFF
TRBJ2-1,.,12,TRBV7-9,.,TGTGCCAGCAGGGACGCTAGTGGCGAGCAGTTCTTC,CASRDASGEQFF
TRBJ1-5,.,16,TRBV28,TRBD1,TGTGCCAGCAGGAATACCGGGACAGGGGGCAATCAGCCCCAGCATTTT,CASRNTGTGGNQPQHF
TRBJ2-1,.,14,TRBV15,.,TGTGCCACCAGCTGGGCGACAGGCCACAATGAGCAGTTCTTC,CATSWATGHNEQFF
TRBJ2-2,.,14,TRBV12-3/TRBV12-4,.,TGTGCCAGCAGCCCTCAGTGGGGGACCGGGGAGCTGTTTTTT,CASSPQWGTGELFF
TRBJ1-2,.,14,TRBV12-3/TRBV12-4,.,TGTGCCAGCAGTCCAACGGGGGGACTCTATGGCTACACCTTC,CASSPTGGLYGYTF
TRBJ1-5,.,14,TRBV20-1,.,TGCAGTGCTAGGCCGGACCGTTACAATCAGCCCCAGCATTTT,CSARPDRYNQPQHF
TRBJ2-5,.,17,TRBV9,.,TGTGCCAGCAGCGCTAAGGGCCTTCCCACCCTCCAAGAGACCCAGTACTTC,CASSAKGLPTLQETQYF
TRBJ2-7,.,14,TRBV30,TRBD1,TGTGCCTGGAGTTTCGGACAGGGTTCCTACGAGCAGTACTTC,CAWSFGQGSYEQYF
TRBJ2-6,.,13,TRBV7-9,.,TGTGCCAGCTTTTCCTCTGGGGCCAACGTCCTGACTTTC,CASFSSGANVLTF
TRBJ2-5,.,14,TRBV6-5,.,TGTGCCAGCAGTCCGGGAATGCGGCAAGAGACCCAGTACTTC,CASSPGMRQETQYF
TRBJ1-5,.,13,TRBV9,.,TGTGCCAGCAGTCAGGGGTGGAATCAGCCCCAGCATTTT,CASSQGWNQPQHF
TRBJ1-2,.,14,TRBV9,.,TGTGCCAGCAGCGTAGCATCAGAGAACTATGGCTACACCTTC,CASSVASENYGYTF
TRBJ1-2,.,15,TRBV7-9,.,TGTGCCAGCAGCTTAATTCCCACGGCAGGGAGCGGCTACACCTTC,CASSLIPTAGSGYTF
TRBJ1-1,.,16,TRBV27,.,TGTGCCAGCAGTACAGGGCTTTGGCTGGAGGCCACTGAAGCTTTCTTT,CASSTGLWLEATEAFF
TRBJ1-2,.,15,TRBV9,.,TGTGCCAGCACCCACGCTCCAAAACCGGCCTATGGCTACACCTTC,CASTHAPKPAYGYTF